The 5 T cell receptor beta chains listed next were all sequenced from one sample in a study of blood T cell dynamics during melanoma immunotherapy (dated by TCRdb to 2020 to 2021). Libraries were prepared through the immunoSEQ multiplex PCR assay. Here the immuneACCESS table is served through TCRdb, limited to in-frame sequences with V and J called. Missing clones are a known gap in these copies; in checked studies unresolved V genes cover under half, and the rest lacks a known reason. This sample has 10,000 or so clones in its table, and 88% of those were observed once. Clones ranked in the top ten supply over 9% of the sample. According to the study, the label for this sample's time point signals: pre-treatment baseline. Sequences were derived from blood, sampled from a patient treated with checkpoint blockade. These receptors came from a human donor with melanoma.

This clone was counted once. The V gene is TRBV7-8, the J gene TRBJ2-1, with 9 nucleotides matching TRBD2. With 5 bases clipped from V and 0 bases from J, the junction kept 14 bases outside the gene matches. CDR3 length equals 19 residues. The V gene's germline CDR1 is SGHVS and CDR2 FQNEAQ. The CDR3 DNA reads TGTGCCAGCAGCGGGGTGATTAGCGGGAGACTCGACTCCTACAATGAGCAGTTCTTC. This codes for CASSGVISGRLDSYNEQFF.

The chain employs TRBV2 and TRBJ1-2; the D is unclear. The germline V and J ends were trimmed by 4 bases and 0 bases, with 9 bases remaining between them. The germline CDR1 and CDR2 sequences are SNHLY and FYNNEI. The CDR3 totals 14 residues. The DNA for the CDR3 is TGTGCCAGCAGTGGTGACCCCCCTAACTATGGCTACACCTTC. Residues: CASSGDPPNYGYTF.

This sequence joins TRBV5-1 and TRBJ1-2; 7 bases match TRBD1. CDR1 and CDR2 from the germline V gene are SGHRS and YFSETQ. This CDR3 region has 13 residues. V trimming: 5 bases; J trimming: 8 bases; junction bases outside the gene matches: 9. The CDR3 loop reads CASRRDREGGYTF. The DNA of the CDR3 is TGCGCCAGCAGGCGCGACAGGGAAGGAGGCTACACCTTC.

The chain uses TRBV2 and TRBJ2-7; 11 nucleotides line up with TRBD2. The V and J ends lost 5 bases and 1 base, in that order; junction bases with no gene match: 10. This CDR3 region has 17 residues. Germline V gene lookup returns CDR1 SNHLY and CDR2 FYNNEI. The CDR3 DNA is TGTGCCAGCAGTCCAAGCTTACTAGCGGGGGTTTCCTACGAGCAGTACTTC. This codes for CASSPSLLAGVSYEQYF. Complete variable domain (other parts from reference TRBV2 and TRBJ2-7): EPEVTQTPSHQVTQMGQEVILRCVPISNHLYFYWYRQILGQKVEFLVSFYNNEISEKSEIFDDQFSVERPDGSNFTLKIRSTKLEDSAMYFCASSPSLLAGVSYEQYFGPGTRLTVT.

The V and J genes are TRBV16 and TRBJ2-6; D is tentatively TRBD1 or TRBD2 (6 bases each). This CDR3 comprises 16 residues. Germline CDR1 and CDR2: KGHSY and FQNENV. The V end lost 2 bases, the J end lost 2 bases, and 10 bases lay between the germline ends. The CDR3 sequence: CASSQRGGPGANVLTF. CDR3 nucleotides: TGTGCCAGCAGCCAAAGAGGGGGGCCTGGGGCCAACGTCCTGACTTTC.